This TCR beta chain was retrieved from a study of preoperative IRX-2 immunotherapy in early breast cancer. From germline, CDR1 is LNHDA and CDR2 SQIVND (reference sequence). The CDR3 covers 15 residues. Unmatched junction bases numbered 7, after V lost 5 bases and J lost 2 bases. Regarding treatment: preoperative locoregional IRX-2 cytokine immunotherapy. Preoperative locoregional IRX-2 cytokine immunotherapy was tested in the phase Ib source study. The repertoire was sequenced with immunoSEQ multiplex PCR; TCRdb's copy has only in-frame clones and lacks some. Seen here are under 900 clones, roughly 70% observed once, and the top ten hold 7% to 8%.

This receptor was obtained from a human donor with breast cancer. The V gene is TRBV19, the J gene TRBJ1-1; TRBD1 matches at 8 bases. The sample in question was lymph node tissue, obtained before IRX-2 immunotherapy. The CDR3 region is CASSWGGQGNTEAFF. DNA for the CDR3: TGTGCCAGTAGTTGGGGAGGACAGGGCAACACTGAAGCTTTCTTT.